Below, 25 T cell receptor beta chains from the same sample are listed, as sequenced in a study of cytotoxic CD8 clonotypes in ibrutinib-treated CLL. TCRdb's table, derived via immunoSEQ multiplex PCR, lists solely in-frame clones and lacks some. The profile shows under 150,000 clones, less than 95% of them singletons. The source was PBMCs, collected after 12 months of ibrutinib treatment. Source of these receptors: a human donor with chronic lymphocytic leukemia.

This chain uses TRBV11-2 with TRBJ2-1; the D call may be TRBD1 or TRBD2 (5 bases each). Trimming left V 3 bases short and J 6 bases short, with 15 bases between. The CDR3 consists of 15 residues. CDR1 is SGHAT, CDR2 FQNNGV, per germline. Written as DNA, the CDR3 is TGTGCCAGCAGCTTGACCGGGACCCGAGGCAATGAGCAGTTCTTC. Its translation: CASSLTGTRGNEQFF.

This clone was seen a few times. This chain links TRBV14 with TRBJ2-7, with D perhaps being TRBD1 or TRBD2 (5 bases each). This CDR3 contains 14 residues. Germline lookup yields CDR1 SGHDN and CDR2 FVKESK. Between the trimmed V and J ends, which lost 4 bases and 7 bases, there was a span of 17 bases. CDR3 loop: CASSPYGGTWEQYF. CDR3 DNA sequence: TGTGCCAGCAGCCCATATGGGGGTACGTGGGAGCAGTACTTC.

This clone was seen once. This chain uses TRBV5-3 with TRBJ1-1; no reliable D call. TRBV5-3 is classed as an ORF, of uncertain function. There are 11 residues in the CDR3. V shed 2 bases and J shed 6 bases, with 5 bases lying between them. CDR3 coding DNA: TGTGCCAGAAGCTTTCCGCCTGAAGCTTTCTTT. Protein product: CARSFPPEAFF.

The rearrangement links TRBV7-2 to TRBJ2-1; 9 bases map to TRBD2. The CDR3 has 17 amino acids. Germline trimming cut 5 bases from V and 4 bases from J; bases unmatched to any gene: 12. Per the germline V gene, CDR1 is SGHTA and CDR2 is FQGNSA. The CDR3 coding sequence is TGTGCCAGCAGCCAGAGGTCCGGGACTAGCTGGTACAATGAGCAGTTCTTC. Its protein is CASSQRSGTSWYNEQFF.

The chain is built from TRBV19 and TRBJ2-7; TRBD1 might be the D (6 bases). Germline values: CDR1 LNHDA, CDR2 SQIVND (reference sequence). V lost 5 bases to trimming and J lost 3 bases, with 20 bases between them. CDR3 length: 16 amino acids. CDR3 in DNA: TGTGCCAGTAGTCCTTCGGACAGCCCCCATCACTACGAGCAGTACTTC. It encodes CASSPSDSPHHYEQYF.

The rearrangement uses TRBV28 and TRBJ2-7, with D unclear. The V end lost 5 bases, the J end lost 2 bases, and 13 bases lay between the germline ends. Germline V lookup: CDR1 MDHEN, CDR2 SYDVKM. There are 14 residues in the CDR3. The CDR3 nucleotides read TGTGCCAGCAGTACGACCGCCGGAGCCTACGAGCAGTACTTC. Encoded protein: CASSTTAGAYEQYF.

The chain combines TRBV30 with TRBJ2-7, with a possible D match to TRBD2 (5 bases). The germline V gene has CDR1 GTSNPN and CDR2 SVGIG (reference sequence). This CDR3 is 12 amino acids long. Trimming took 8 bases from V and 3 from J, leaving 14 bases between them. This CDR3 is CALRGQHYEQYF. The CDR3 DNA reads as TGTGCCCTGCGAGGGCAGCACTACGAGCAGTACTTC. Looking up the rest from reference TRBV30 and TRBJ2-7 gives the full variable domain: SQTIHQWPATLVQPVGSPLSLECTVEGTSNPNLYWYRQAAGRGLQLLFYSVGIGQISSEVPQNLSASRPQDRQFILSSKKLLLSDSGFYLCALRGQHYEQYFGPGTRLTVT.

The rearrangement uses TRBV6-5 and TRBJ1-1, with 10 bases fitting TRBD1. CDR1 is MNHEY and CDR2 is SVGAGI in the germline V gene. J gave up 4 bases and V 6 bases, and 5 bases lay outside the gene matches. The CDR3 is 14 residues long. CDR3 DNA sequence: TGTGCCAGCAGGACAGGGGGCGGCGGCACTGAAGCTTTCTTT. This gives the protein CASRTGGGGTEAFF.

Only one count was recorded for this clone. V and J are TRBV28 and TRBJ2-7; D unresolved. Germline values: CDR1 MDHEN, CDR2 SYDVKM. CDR3 length: 15 amino acids. V was trimmed by 5 bases and J by 5 bases, leaving 19 bases between them. CDR3 sequence: CASSPRYFGGHEQYF. CDR3 DNA: TGTGCCAGCAGTCCGCGATACTTCGGCGGCCACGAGCAGTACTTC.

Regarding this clone: In the same sample, other DNA sequences code for this CDR3. The rearrangement uses TRBV9 and TRBJ1-1; D call uncertain. This CDR3 has 13 amino acids. V was trimmed by 0 bases and J by 4 bases, leaving 7 bases between them. The germline V gene has CDR1 SGDLS and CDR2 YYNGEE. The CDR3 sequence: CASSVGTGTEAFF. The CDR3, as DNA: TGTGCCAGCAGCGTAGGTACTGGCACTGAAGCTTTCTTT.

The J gene is TRBJ1-5, the V gene TRBV28, with D unresolved. The germline V gene encodes CDR1 MDHEN and CDR2 SYDVKM. Trimming removed 3 bases at V and 0 bases at J, with 6 bases between. The CDR3 contains 14 residues. CDR3 residues: CASSLPASNQPQHF. The DNA of the CDR3 is TGTGCCAGCAGTTTGCCAGCTAGCAATCAGCCCCAGCATTTT.

This chain uses TRBV7-3 with TRBJ2-6; 9 bases are a match to TRBD1. With 5 bases clipped from V and 3 bases from J, the junction kept 11 bases outside the gene matches. The CDR3 totals 18 residues. CDR1 and CDR2 from the germline V gene are SGHTA and FQGTGA. The CDR3 sequence: CASSGEGTGIFGANVLTF. As DNA, the CDR3 is TGTGCCAGCAGCGGAGAAGGGACAGGGATCTTTGGGGCCAACGTCCTGACTTTC.

CDR3 protein: CASLSLKGYNEQFF. CDR3 in DNA: TGTGCCAGCTTGAGTCTTAAGGGATACAATGAGCAGTTCTTC. The rearrangement uses TRBV6-5 and TRBJ2-1; D not resolved. With 8 bases removed from V and 4 bases from J, the gap between germline ends came to 15 bases. Germline assignment: CDR1 MNHEY and CDR2 SVGAGI. This CDR3 contains 14 residues.

This clone was seen a single time. The chain employs TRBV28 and TRBJ2-7; either TRBD1 or TRBD2 may supply D (6 bases each). Trimming removed 6 bases from V and 6 bases from J, with 18 bases in between. CDR1 is MDHEN, CDR2 SYDVKM, per germline. There are 14 residues in the CDR3. CDR3 sequence: CASSRGGSGSEQYF. In nucleotides, the CDR3 is TGTGCCAGCAGCCGAGGGGGGTCGGGCAGCGAGCAGTACTTC.

The J gene is TRBJ2-5, the V gene TRBV7-9; 7 bases map to TRBD1. V was clipped by 5 bases and J by 5 bases; unmatched bases: 11. Germline V lookup: CDR1 SEHNR, CDR2 FQNEAQ (reference sequence). The CDR3 has 15 residues. The chain's CDR3 is CASSPRMTGKETQYF. DNA of the CDR3: TGTGCCAGCAGCCCTAGAATGACAGGGAAGGAGACCCAGTACTTC.

This chain joins TRBV12-5 and TRBJ2-4, with D uncertain. V lost 4 bases and J 5 bases, leaving 12 bases between the germline ends. The CDR3 covers 14 residues. In germline, CDR1 is LGHNT, CDR2 FRNRAP. The CDR3 spells CASGSPGRENIQYF. CDR3 coding DNA: TGTGCTAGTGGTTCCCCGGGCCGGGAAAACATTCAGTACTTC.

Turning to this clone: Other DNA variants within this sample encode the same CDR3. The rearrangement joins TRBV18 to TRBJ2-7, with D tentatively TRBD1 (6 bases). This CDR3 comprises 13 residues. Germline CDR1 and CDR2: KGHSH and LQKENI. Trimming stripped 3 bases from V and 3 bases from J, with 9 bases between. The CDR3, as DNA: TGTGCCAGCTCACCCCCACAGGGCTACGAGCAGTACTTC. Its translation: CASSPPQGYEQYF.

V usage is TRBV27 and J usage is TRBJ2-1; D is perhaps TRBD1 or TRBD2 (5 bases each). In germline, CDR1 is MNHEY, CDR2 SMNVEV (reference sequence). This CDR3 has 17 residues. V lost 5 bases, J lost 4 bases, and 21 bases lay in between. The DNA for the CDR3 is TGTGCCAGCAGTCCAGGACGGACGGGACCCTTTTACAATGAGCAGTTCTTC. This gives the protein CASSPGRTGPFYNEQFF.

The genes are TRBV11-2 and TRBJ1-5, with no clear D. The CDR3 is 13 amino acids. Trimming cost V 2 bases and J 8 bases, with 10 bases left between them. In germline, CDR1 is SGHAT, CDR2 FQNNGV. The CDR3, as DNA: TGTGCCAGCAGCTTACGCACCATGGAGCCCCAGCATTTT. Its protein is CASSLRTMEPQHF. Based on the CDR3 plus reference TRBV11-2 and TRBJ1-5, the full variable domain is EAGVAQSPRYKIIEKRQSVAFWCNPISGHATLYWYQQILGQGPKLLIQFQNNGVVDDSQLPKDRFSAERLKGVDSTLKIQPAKLEDSAVYLCASSLRTMEPQHFGDGTRLSIL.

The V and J genes are TRBV27 and TRBJ2-5, with D maybe TRBD2 (6 bases). The V and J ends lost 4 bases and 4 bases respectively, with 19 bases between them. The germline V gene has CDR1 MNHEY and CDR2 SMNVEV (reference sequence). CDR3 length: 16 residues. CDR3 residues: CASSYRVAEAVETQYF. The CDR3 DNA sequence: TGTGCCAGCAGTTACCGGGTAGCGGAGGCCGTAGAGACCCAGTACTTC.

This chain links TRBV9 with TRBJ2-4; TRBD2 agrees at 14 bases. The ends lost 0 bases at V and 7 bases at J; junction bases unmatched: 6. The CDR3 is made up of 17 amino acids. Germline CDR1 is SGDLS and CDR2 is YYNGEE. CDR3 bases: TGTGCCAGCAGCGTAGCTCCGGGACTAGCGGGAGATAACATTCAGTACTTC. It translates to CASSVAPGLAGDNIQYF. Drawing the rest from reference TRBV9 and TRBJ2-4, the complete variable domain is DSGVTQTPKHLITATGQRVTLRCSPRSGDLSVYWYQQSLDQGLQFLIQYYNGEERAKGNILERFSAQQFPDLHSELNLSSLELGDSALYFCASSVAPGLAGDNIQYFGAGTRLSVL.

This chain joins TRBV5-1 and TRBJ1-1, with no clear D. The germline V gene has CDR1 SGHRS and CDR2 YFSETQ. The CDR3 totals 12 residues. Trimming cost V 4 bases and J 5 bases, with 9 bases left between them. Here the CDR3 DNA reads TGCGCCAGCAGCGGGGTGGGGACTGAAGCTTTCTTT. The encoded protein is CASSGVGTEAFF. Filled out from reference TRBV5-1 and TRBJ1-1, the complete variable domain reads KAGVTQTPRYLIKTRGQQVTLSCSPISGHRSVSWYQQTPGQGLQFLFEYFSETQRNKGNFPGRFSGRQFSNSRSEMNVSTLELGDSALYLCASSGVGTEAFFGQGTRLTVV.

The V call is TRBV7-9, the J call TRBJ2-4, with 8 bases identical to TRBD1. This CDR3 has 15 amino acids. After removal of 5 bases from V and 8 bases from J, the junction contained 11 bases not matched to a gene. The germline CDR1 and CDR2 sequences are SEHNR and FQNEAQ (reference sequence). In DNA, the CDR3 is TGTGCCAGCAGCCCAAGTAGGAAGACAGGGGACATTCAGTACTTC. It translates to CASSPSRKTGDIQYF.

The V gene is TRBV27, the J gene TRBJ1-1, with D tentatively TRBD1 (6 bases). The CDR3 runs 16 residues. V gave up 3 bases and J gave up 3 bases, with 17 bases separating them. Per germline, CDR1 MNHEY and CDR2 SMNVEV (reference sequence). This CDR3 reads CASSLFSTGTDTEAFF. Written as DNA, the CDR3 is TGTGCCAGCAGTTTGTTCTCTACAGGGACGGACACTGAAGCTTTCTTT.

This chain links TRBV2 with TRBJ2-2; the D is unclear. The germline V gene has CDR1 SNHLY and CDR2 FYNNEI. Trimming shortened V by 10 bases and J by 5 bases, and 14 bases separated the two germline ends. This CDR3 region has 13 residues. CDR3 DNA sequence: TGTGCCACCCATTCCGGTGCTACCGGGGAGCTGTTTTTT. Translation gives CATHSGATGELFF.